One sample yielded the 26 T cell receptor beta chains listed below, sequenced in a study of OX40 agonist ivuxolimab in advanced cancers. The data were produced by immunoSEQ multiplex PCR, yet TCRdb's version contains in-frame clones alone and is incomplete. The sample holds 73,000 or so clones, approximately 86% seen once. The specimen was CD4+ or CD8+ T cells sorted from blood, collected in a trial of the OX40 agonist ivuxolimab. The receptors shown here come from an adult with an advanced solid tumor such as melanoma, head and neck, liver or kidney cancer.

This clone was counted a few times. The chain is built from TRBV6-1 and TRBJ1-5; D may be TRBD1 (5 bases). Trimming removed 5 bases at V and 6 bases at J, with 14 bases between. The germline V gene has CDR1 MNHNS and CDR2 SASEGT. The CDR3 runs 14 residues. CDR3 sequence reads: CASSSTGIIQPQHF. The CDR3 DNA sequence: TGTGCCAGCAGTAGCACAGGAATAATTCAGCCCCAGCATTTT.

The rearrangement joins TRBV9 to TRBJ2-7, with D uncertain. V shed 0 bases and J shed 6 bases, with 10 bases lying between them. The length of the CDR3 is 13 residues. The germline V gene encodes CDR1 SGDLS and CDR2 YYNGEE. CDR3: CASSVGVETEQYF. In DNA form, the CDR3 reads TGTGCCAGCAGCGTAGGCGTTGAAACCGAGCAGTACTTC. Filled out from reference TRBV9 and TRBJ2-7, the complete variable domain reads DSGVTQTPKHLITATGQRVTLRCSPRSGDLSVYWYQQSLDQGLQFLIQYYNGEERAKGNILERFSAQQFPDLHSELNLSSLELGDSALYFCASSVGVETEQYFGPGTRLTVT.

This clone was observed a few times. V and J are TRBV9 and TRBJ1-1; D uncertain. Germline CDR1 is SGDLS and CDR2 is YYNGEE. The CDR3 covers 13 residues. The V gene lost 4 bases and the J gene lost 0 bases, with 7 bases spanning the gap. For the CDR3, the DNA is TGTGCCAGCAGCATACAGATGAACACTGAAGCTTTCTTT. Protein: CASSIQMNTEAFF.

The chain has TRBV11-3 and TRBJ1-3, with D uncertain. The CDR3 is made up of 15 amino acids. Per germline, CDR1 SGHNT and CDR2 YENEEA. V was cut by 1 base and J by 0 bases, with 7 bases left in between. DNA of the CDR3: TGTGCCAGCAGCTTAGGGACCACCTCTGGAAACACCATATATTTT. It specifies CASSLGTTSGNTIYF.

The chain couples TRBV4-1 to TRBJ2-1; TRBD1 matches at 7 bases. With 0 bases clipped from V and 9 bases from J, the junction kept 5 bases outside the gene matches. The CDR3 has 14 amino acids. Germline V gene lookup returns CDR1 MGHRA and CDR2 YSYEKL. Written as DNA, the CDR3 is TGCGCCAGCAGCCAAGATCGGGCAGGGGGTGAGCAGTTCTTC. It yields the protein CASSQDRAGGEQFF.

The chain couples TRBV7-8 to TRBJ2-2; D possibly uses TRBD1 or TRBD2 (5 bases each). V gave up 1 base and J gave up 1 base, with 16 bases separating them. Germline values: CDR1 SGHVS, CDR2 FQNEAQ. The CDR3 spans 18 residues. The CDR3 sequence: CASSLGWGNALNTGELFF. CDR3 DNA sequence: TGTGCCAGCAGCTTAGGCTGGGGGAACGCCTTGAACACCGGGGAGCTGTTTTTT.

This clone was seen only a few times. The chain carries TRBV7-2 and TRBJ2-1; no clear D. The length of the CDR3 is 14 residues. The V end lost 1 base, the J end lost 0 bases, and 4 bases lay between the germline ends. Germline V gene sequence: CDR1 SGHTA, CDR2 FQGNSA. This chain's CDR3 is CASSLDSSYNEQFF. CDR3 nucleotide sequence: TGTGCCAGCAGCTTAGACAGCTCCTACAATGAGCAGTTCTTC.

The chain combines TRBV2 with TRBJ2-1; D perhaps matches TRBD1 (5 bases). Germline assignment: CDR1 SNHLY and CDR2 FYNNEI. The CDR3 is 13 residues long. V shed 7 bases and J shed 2 bases, with 9 bases lying between them. The DNA of the CDR3 is TGTGCCAGCACTTGGACAACCTACAATGAGCAGTTCTTC. Translation: CASTWTTYNEQFF.

The chain is built from TRBV10-2 and TRBJ1-5; D might be TRBD1 (6 bases). Germline CDR1 and CDR2: WSHSY and SAAADI. Trimming stripped 7 bases from V and 6 bases from J, with 16 bases between. This CDR3 region has 14 residues. In DNA, the CDR3 is TGCGCCAGCAAACTGACAGGTGAAAGTCAGCCCCAGCATTTT. Residues: CASKLTGESQPQHF.

V is TRBV27 and J is TRBJ1-6; no clear D. V was cut by 2 bases and J by 7 bases, with 15 bases left in between. Germline V gene lookup returns CDR1 MNHEY and CDR2 SMNVEV (reference sequence). The CDR3 has 16 residues. This chain's CDR3 is CASSLLTHSPNSPLHF. CDR3 bases: TGTGCCAGCAGTTTACTCACCCACTCTCCCAATTCACCCCTCCACTTT.

The chain employs TRBV14 and TRBJ1-1; TRBD1 might be the D (5 bases). The germline CDR1 and CDR2 sequences are SGHDN and FVKESK. This CDR3 is 14 amino acids long. Trimming took 1 base from V and 4 from J, leaving 10 bases between them. In DNA, the CDR3 is TGTGCCAGCAGCCAAGCTCTTGGGGGCACTGAAGCTTTCTTT. Encoded protein: CASSQALGGTEAFF.

This clone was seen a few times. The chain recombines TRBV9 with TRBJ1-1; no firm D call. CDR3 length: 13 residues. Trimming left V 0 bases short and J 0 bases short, with 3 bases between. From germline, CDR1 is SGDLS and CDR2 YYNGEE. The CDR3 region has the DNA TGTGCCAGCAGCGTAGAAATGAACACTGAAGCTTTCTTT. Its translation: CASSVEMNTEAFF.

V is TRBV6-5 and J is TRBJ1-2; 8 bases line up with TRBD1. With 3 bases clipped from V and 0 bases from J, the junction kept 3 bases outside the gene matches. Germline assignment: CDR1 MNHEY and CDR2 SVGAGI. The CDR3 spans 15 residues. The CDR3 region is CASSYTGGTNYGYTF. The CDR3 DNA follows: TGTGCCAGCAGTTATACAGGGGGTACTAACTATGGCTACACCTTC.

CDR3 amino acids: CASSLATAQMNTEAFF. CDR3 sequence (DNA): TGCGCCAGCAGCTTGGCCACAGCCCAAATGAACACTGAAGCTTTCTTT. This chain connects TRBV5-1 to TRBJ1-1; no firm D call. Germline CDR1 reads SGHRS; CDR2 reads YFSETQ. V lost 0 bases and J lost 0, with 12 bases in between. The CDR3 loop spans 16 amino acids.

V and J are TRBV6-5 and TRBJ2-7; weak D call: TRBD2 (5 bases). The germline V gene has CDR1 MNHEY and CDR2 SVGAGI. CDR3 length equals 15 residues. The V and J ends lost 7 bases and 0 bases respectively, with 16 bases between them. DNA for the CDR3: TGTGCCAGCAATCCCCGTAGCGTACACTCCTACGAGCAGTACTTC. Amino acid sequence: CASNPRSVHSYEQYF.

The rearrangement links TRBV2 to TRBJ2-1; 7 positions match TRBD1. The V and J ends lost 5 bases and 6 bases, in that order; junction bases with no gene match: 10. CDR3 length: 15 residues. From germline, CDR1 is SNHLY and CDR2 FYNNEI. The CDR3 protein is CASSNRDSVSNEQFF. The CDR3 DNA follows: TGTGCCAGCAGTAACCGGGACAGCGTCTCCAATGAGCAGTTCTTC.

The chain uses TRBV5-1 and TRBJ2-1, with 7 bases lining up with TRBD1. Looked up from germline, CDR1 is SGHRS and CDR2 is YFSETQ. V was clipped by 2 bases and J by 5 bases; unmatched bases: 16. The CDR3 sequence is 18 residues long. CDR3 coding DNA: TGCGCCAGCAGCTTACAACTCCAACAGGGGATGAGACACAATGAGCAGTTCTTC. Translated: CASSLQLQQGMRHNEQFF.

The genes are TRBV5-5 and TRBJ2-5; 7 nucleotides line up with TRBD1. V lost 7 bases, J lost 1 base, and 4 bases stayed unmatched. Germline CDR1 reads SGHKS; CDR2 reads YYEKEE (reference sequence). The CDR3 length is 13 residues. CDR3 loop: CASGRQGQETQYF. The CDR3 bases are TGTGCCAGCGGTAGACAGGGCCAAGAGACCCAGTACTTC.

V usage is TRBV6-5 and J usage is TRBJ1-1; perhaps TRBD1 as D (6 bases). The V gene lost 5 bases and the J gene lost 4 bases, with 14 bases spanning the gap. CDR1 is MNHEY, CDR2 SVGAGI, per germline. This CDR3 has 14 amino acids. The CDR3, as DNA: TGTGCCAGCAGTGCGGGGCAGGGGAGCACTGAAGCTTTCTTT. Its translation: CASSAGQGSTEAFF.

V is TRBV30 and J is TRBJ1-1; unclear D gene. The CDR3 is made up of 12 amino acids. Deletions cut 3 bases from V and 5 bases from J, with 10 bases between. The germline gives CDR1 GTSNPN, CDR2 SVGIG (reference sequence). The CDR3 nucleotides read TGTGCCTGGAGATATGGGAAGACTGAAGCTTTCTTT. It encodes CAWRYGKTEAFF.

This clone appeared once. V usage is TRBV5-5 and J usage is TRBJ1-3; D possibly corresponds to TRBD1 (5 bases). The germline V and J ends were trimmed by 6 bases and 3 bases, with 16 bases remaining between them. From germline, CDR1 is SGHKS and CDR2 YYEKEE (reference sequence). The CDR3 has 15 residues. The chain's CDR3 is CASTGLRGGGNTIYF. In nucleotides, the CDR3 is TGTGCCAGCACAGGGTTACGAGGCGGTGGAAACACCATATATTTT. Together with reference TRBV5-5 and TRBJ1-3, the CDR3 gives the full variable domain: DAGVTQSPTHLIKTRGQQVTLRCSPISGHKSVSWYQQVLGQGPQFIFQYYEKEERGRGNFPDRFSARQFPNYSSELNVNALLLGDSALYLCASTGLRGGGNTIYFGEGSWLTVV.

V and J are TRBV9 and TRBJ2-7; maybe TRBD2 (5 bases). CDR1 is SGDLS, CDR2 YYNGEE, per germline. The V and J ends lost 0 bases and 4 bases respectively, with 11 bases between them. This CDR3 comprises 14 residues. The CDR3 sequence is CASSVGPTRYEQYF. As DNA, the CDR3 is TGTGCCAGCAGCGTAGGCCCCACTAGATACGAGCAGTACTTC.

This clone was observed once. The J gene is TRBJ1-1, the V gene TRBV28; perhaps TRBD1 as D (6 bases). Germline values: CDR1 MDHEN, CDR2 SYDVKM. Between the trimmed V and J ends, which lost 4 bases and 5 bases, there was a span of 17 bases. The CDR3 is made up of 15 amino acids. CDR3 region: CASSSRGGPGTEAFF. The DNA for the CDR3 is TGTGCCAGCAGTTCAAGGGGGGGCCCGGGGACTGAAGCTTTCTTT.

The J gene is TRBJ2-2, the V gene TRBV6-5; no clear D gene. This CDR3 contains 15 residues. Germline assignment: CDR1 MNHEY and CDR2 SVGAGI. The V and J ends lost 2 bases and 1 base respectively, with 8 bases between them. CDR3 region: CASSYGFGNTGELFF. CDR3 DNA sequence: TGTGCCAGCAGTTACGGCTTCGGGAACACCGGGGAGCTGTTTTTT.

V usage is TRBV6-6 and J usage is TRBJ1-2; D is unclear. This CDR3 region has 12 residues. V was pared by 0 bases and J by 7 bases, with 6 bases between. Germline V gene lookup returns CDR1 MNHNY and CDR2 SVGAGI (reference sequence). The CDR3 DNA reads as TGTGCCAGCAGTTACTCTTCAGGTGGCTACACCTTC. Translation gives CASSYSSGGYTF.

The chain is built from TRBV5-6 and TRBJ2-7; 7 bases align to TRBD2. J was trimmed by 2 bases and V by 4 bases; bases with no gene match: 9. The CDR3 has 15 amino acids. Germline-derived CDR1 and CDR2 are SGHDT and YYEEEE. CDR3 in DNA: TGTGCCAGCAGCGCCGGACTAGTCGAAACCTACGAGCAGTACTTC. It specifies CASSAGLVETYEQYF.